This entry lists 32 T cell receptor beta chains sequenced from one sample in a study of T cells after yellow fever vaccination. Using its own MiXCR run on the 5' RACE reads, TCRdb lists one record per CDR3 protein. The sample yields fewer than 500,000 distinct CDR3 sequences, around 20% seen once. The input for sequencing was PBMCs, taken before the yellow fever booster vaccination. The receptors shown here come from a young man who received the YFV17D yellow fever vaccine.

This chain joins TRBV11-2 and TRBJ2-2; no reliable D call. Germline loops: CDR1 SGHAT, CDR2 FQNNGV. The CDR3 has 17 amino acids. V was cut by 3 bases and J by 6 bases, with 20 bases left in between. This CDR3 reads CASSLLDVYSTSGELFF. DNA of the CDR3: TGTGCCAGCAGCTTGTTGGACGTCTACTCTACGTCCGGGGAGCTGTTTTTT.

This clonotype was observed a few times. The V gene is TRBV5-1, the J gene TRBJ2-1; weak D call: TRBD1 (6 bases). Per the germline V gene, CDR1 is SGHRS and CDR2 is YFSETQ. The CDR3 is 16 residues long. The V end lost 0 bases, the J end lost 7 bases, and 17 bases lay between the germline ends. The CDR3 protein is CASSLAIGSGVNEQFF. The CDR3 DNA reads as TGCGCCAGCAGCTTGGCCATAGGATCAGGGGTGAATGAGCAGTTCTTC.

V and J are TRBV4-2 and TRBJ2-1; tentatively, D is TRBD2 (7 bases). The CDR3 is made up of 18 amino acids. The V end was cut by 2 bases, the J end by 1 base, with 18 bases between. Germline V gene sequence: CDR1 LGHNA, CDR2 YNFKEQ. DNA of the CDR3: TGTGCCAGCAGCCAACCTGCCGGAGGGGGGGGTTCCTACAATGAGCAGTTCTTC. It codes for CASSQPAGGGGSYNEQFF.

V usage is TRBV6-5 and J usage is TRBJ2-7, with TRBD2 as a possible D gene (5 bases). The CDR3 length is 13 residues. V was trimmed by 10 bases and J by 6 bases, leaving 19 bases between them. Per germline, CDR1 MNHEY and CDR2 SVGAGI. For the CDR3, the DNA is TGTGCCACACAGACGGGGATCTTCGGCGAGCAGTACTTC. It specifies CATQTGIFGEQYF.

The CDR3 coding sequence is TGTGCCATCAGCCGCGGGGACGGTCAGGGGACCCAGTACTTC. As protein: CAISRGDGQGTQYF. The V and J genes are TRBV10-3 and TRBJ2-5; D possibly corresponds to TRBD2 (6 bases). The CDR3 totals 14 residues. The V end lost 6 bases, the J end lost 7 bases, and 18 bases lay between the germline ends. Looked up from germline, CDR1 is ENHRY and CDR2 is SYGVKD.

This clonotype occurred a few times. This sequence joins TRBV6-1 and TRBJ2-7; D is possibly TRBD2 (6 bases). The CDR3 covers 15 residues. Trimming took 3 bases from V and 7 from J, leaving 19 bases between them. Germline CDR1 MNHNS, CDR2 SASEGT. DNA of the CDR3: TGTGCCAGCAGTGATCTCTCCACTTCCGGGGGTGAGCAGTACGTC. This encodes CASSDLSTSGGEQYV.

This chain connects TRBV20-1 to TRBJ2-1; maybe TRBD2 (5 bases). The germline V gene encodes CDR1 DFQATT and CDR2 SNEGSKA (reference sequence). Trimming cost V 6 bases and J 6 bases, with 21 bases left between them. The CDR3 is 15 amino acids. CDR3 sequence: CSAPDSFGVRNEQFF. CDR3 in DNA: TGCAGTGCCCCTGACTCCTTCGGGGTCCGCAATGAGCAGTTCTTC.

The CDR3 DNA is TGCGCCAGCAGGAACCCTAGCGGAGTTTACAATGAGCAGTTCTTC. Translation gives CASRNPSGVYNEQFF. The chain uses TRBV5-1 and TRBJ2-1; TRBD2 aligns across 7 bases. The CDR3 sequence is 15 residues long. Looked up from germline, CDR1 is SGHRS and CDR2 is YFSETQ. Trimming removed 5 bases from V and 4 bases from J; junction bases left unmatched: 9.

This clonotype occurred a few times. This chain joins TRBV10-3 and TRBJ1-2, with 9 bases aligning to TRBD1. CDR1 is ENHRY and CDR2 is SYGVKD in the germline V gene. CDR3 size: 18 residues. Trimming removed 6 bases from V and 6 bases from J; junction bases left unmatched: 20. The CDR3 region is CAISPSNRGRGSSHGYTF. CDR3 in DNA: TGTGCCATCAGCCCGAGCAACAGGGGGCGCGGGTCGAGCCATGGCTACACCTTC.

This clonotype was recorded a few times. The J gene is TRBJ2-1, the V gene TRBV7-9; tentative D call: TRBD2 (6 bases). V was clipped by 5 bases and J by 7 bases, with 9 bases between them. The CDR3 has 12 residues. CDR1 and CDR2 from the germline V gene are SEHNR and FQNEAQ (reference sequence). The CDR3 protein is CASSRAGNEQFF. CDR3 DNA: TGTGCCAGCAGCCGGGCGGGGAATGAGCAGTTCTTC.

In this sample, this clonotype turned up many times. The chain employs TRBV20-1 and TRBJ2-3; D is undetermined. The germline V gene encodes CDR1 DFQATT and CDR2 SNEGSKA (reference sequence). The CDR3 is 12 amino acids. V lost 1 base and J lost 6, with 8 bases in between. CDR3 sequence (DNA): TGCAGTGCTAGAGGGTCGTGGGATACGCAGTATTTT. Translating it yields CSARGSWDTQYF.

In this sample, this clonotype turned up a few times. This chain links TRBV5-4 with TRBJ2-2; no firm D call. The germline V and J ends were trimmed by 4 bases and 7 bases, with 17 bases remaining between them. CDR1 and CDR2 from the germline V gene are SGHNT and YYREEE (reference sequence). The CDR3 sequence is 15 residues long. The CDR3 region has the DNA TGTGCCAGCAGCCGCGAAGCACTTGGCGACGGGGAGCTGTTTTTT. This translates into CASSREALGDGELFF.

This chain links TRBV7-3 with TRBJ2-1; D gene unclear. V was cut by 4 bases and J by 5 bases, with 9 bases left in between. CDR1 SGHTA and CDR2 FQGTGA come from the germline V gene. The CDR3 totals 13 residues. The CDR3 nucleotides are TGTGCCAGCAGCTGGGTCAGAAACAATGAGCAGTTCTTC. Translated: CASSWVRNNEQFF.

This clonotype occurred a few times. The rearrangement uses TRBV10-3 and TRBJ1-1; D uncertain. Per germline, CDR1 ENHRY and CDR2 SYGVKD. This CDR3 has 13 residues. Between the trimmed V and J ends, which lost 7 bases and 0 bases, there was a span of 9 bases. CDR3 residues: CAIKGRVNTEAFF. The CDR3 DNA reads TGTGCCATCAAGGGAAGAGTGAACACTGAAGCTTTCTTT.

This clonotype occurred a few times. The chain carries TRBV7-9 and TRBJ1-1, with D unclear. This CDR3 contains 12 residues. V gave up 5 bases and J gave up 11 bases, with 15 bases separating them. Germline V gene data show CDR1 as SEHNR and CDR2 as FQNEAQ (reference sequence). CDR3 amino acids: CASSVVIGVAFF. CDR3 DNA sequence: TGTGCCAGCAGCGTAGTAATTGGTGTGGCTTTCTTT.

V gene TRBV7-9 combines with J gene TRBJ2-7, with TRBD2 as a possible D gene (5 bases). Germline CDR1 reads SEHNR; CDR2 reads FQNEAQ (reference sequence). CDR3 length equals 13 residues. Trimming cost V 5 bases and J 2 bases, with 10 bases left between them. CDR3 bases: TGTGCCAGCAGCGCCGCCGGGGCCTACGAGCAGTACGTC. This sequence encodes CASSAAGAYEQYV.

The chain couples TRBV24-1 to TRBJ2-1; D is possibly TRBD2 (6 bases). V lost 2 bases and J 12 bases, leaving 16 bases between the germline ends. This CDR3 contains 14 residues. The germline V gene has CDR1 KGHDR and CDR2 SFDVKD. DNA for the CDR3: TGTGCCACCAGTGATTGGGACTTCCTCTGGGGGCAGTTCTTC. Its translation is CATSDWDFLWGQFF.

The rearrangement links TRBV20-1 to TRBJ2-7; D uncertain. The CDR3 extends over 12 amino acids. Trimming stripped 2 bases from V and 1 base from J, with 6 bases between. Germline V gene sequence: CDR1 DFQATT, CDR2 SNEGSKA (reference sequence). The CDR3 DNA is TGCAGTGCTAGATTCGTTTCCTACGAGCAGTACTTC. Residues: CSARFVSYEQYF.

The chain carries TRBV15 and TRBJ2-5, with no clear D. Per germline, CDR1 LNHNV and CDR2 YYDKDF (reference sequence). Between the trimmed V and J ends, which lost 2 bases and 2 bases, there was a span of 12 bases. The CDR3 is 15 amino acids. The chain's CDR3 is CATSRTSGLQETQYF. The CDR3 DNA is TGTGCCACCAGCAGAACCTCGGGCCTTCAAGAGACCCAGTACTTC.

This clonotype occurred a few times. The rearrangement uses TRBV12-5 and TRBJ2-7, with 8 bases that match TRBD1. With V trimmed by 7 bases and J by 3 bases, 8 bases remained unmatched. Germline V gene lookup returns CDR1 LGHNT and CDR2 FRNRAP. The CDR3 extends over 14 amino acids. For the CDR3, the DNA is TGTGCTAGTGCCCCCGGGACAGGTATCTACGAGCAGTACTTC. It specifies CASAPGTGIYEQYF.

This chain links TRBV6-5 with TRBJ2-2; TRBD2 matches 8 bases. CDR1 MNHEY and CDR2 SVGAGI come from the germline V gene. With 8 bases clipped from V and 7 bases from J, the junction kept 12 bases outside the gene matches. The CDR3 extends over 15 amino acids. Here the CDR3 DNA reads TGTGCCAGCCGCCCCCCCGGGGGGGGTATCGGGGAGCTGTTTTTT. Its translation is CASRPPGGGIGELFF.

The sample holds many counts of this clonotype. This chain links TRBV6-5 with TRBJ2-1, with D possibly matching TRBD1 (5 bases). Trimming stripped 3 bases from V and 7 bases from J, with 7 bases between. Germline values: CDR1 MNHEY, CDR2 SVGAGI. There are 12 residues in the CDR3. CDR3 nucleotides: TGTGCCAGCAGTTATACAGGAAATGAGCAGTTCTTC. Its protein is CASSYTGNEQFF.

Written as DNA, the CDR3 is TGTGCCAGCAGCACGCAGGGGGCCGGTAATGAGCAGTTCTTC. Residues: CASSTQGAGNEQFF. The V and J genes are TRBV6-5 and TRBJ2-1; 8 bases are a match to TRBD1. Germline trimming cut 6 bases from V and 7 bases from J; bases unmatched to any gene: 8. Germline CDR1 MNHEY, CDR2 SVGAGI. The length of the CDR3 is 14 residues.

The chain joins TRBV7-2 to TRBJ2-7; TRBD1 matches 9 bases. This CDR3 is 14 amino acids long. V was pared by 6 bases and J by 5 bases, with 8 bases of the junction left unmatched. Germline CDR1 is SGHTA and CDR2 is FQGNSA. This CDR3 is CASRRDRDTHEQYF. As DNA, the CDR3 is TGTGCCAGCAGAAGGGACAGGGATACCCACGAGCAGTACTTC.

This clonotype has just a few counts. V usage is TRBV2 and J usage is TRBJ2-5; 9 bases are shared with TRBD2. CDR1 is SNHLY, CDR2 FYNNEI, per germline. V trimming: 11 bases; J trimming: 1 base; junction bases outside the gene matches: 8. This CDR3 is 14 amino acids long. CDR3 in amino acids: CAGRTSAPQETQYF. The CDR3 DNA is TGTGCCGGTCGGACTAGCGCGCCCCAAGAGACCCAGTACTTC.

This clonotype was seen a few times. The chain's CDR3 is CASNELQGGETQYF. Here the CDR3 DNA reads TGTGCCAGCAACGAGCTACAGGGGGGAGAGACCCAGTACTTC. The chain is built from TRBV2 and TRBJ2-5; 8 bases fit TRBD1. CDR1 and CDR2 (germline): SNHLY, FYNNEI. CDR3 size: 14 residues. Trimming removed 7 bases from V and 4 bases from J; junction bases left unmatched: 8.

This clonotype was picked up a small number of times. The J gene is TRBJ1-5, the V gene TRBV7-8; D perhaps matches TRBD1 (5 bases). Germline loops: CDR1 SGHVS, CDR2 FQNEAQ. The CDR3 has 16 residues. V was pared by 10 bases and J by 4 bases, with 23 bases between. Here the CDR3 reads CATQDTGTSANQPQHF. CDR3 nucleotide sequence: TGTGCCACCCAAGATACCGGGACCTCGGCGAATCAGCCCCAGCATTTT.

This clonotype appeared a few times. The gene calls are TRBV11-2 and TRBJ2-2; D gene ambiguous. The CDR3 has 12 amino acids. Germline CDR1 and CDR2: SGHAT and FQNNGV. V was clipped by 2 bases and J by 10 bases, with 8 bases between them. In DNA form, the CDR3 reads TGTGCCAGCAGCTTATCTGGCGAGGAGCTGTTTTTT. It is translated as CASSLSGEELFF.

The chain carries TRBV6-5 and TRBJ2-3; no firm D call. Germline values: CDR1 MNHEY, CDR2 SVGAGI. CDR3 length: 16 residues. The V gene lost 0 bases and the J gene lost 4 bases, with 14 bases spanning the gap. CDR3 sequence: CASSYSTSPVADTQYF. The DNA of the CDR3 is TGTGCCAGCAGTTACTCGACCAGCCCGGTTGCAGATACGCAGTATTTT.

The V gene is TRBV4-1, the J gene TRBJ2-1; 7 bases are shared with TRBD1. CDR1 is MGHRA and CDR2 is YSYEKL in the germline V gene. With V trimmed by 1 base and J by 9 bases, 3 bases remained unmatched. CDR3 length equals 13 residues. DNA for the CDR3: TGCGCCAGCAGCCAAGGACAGGGTATTGAGCAGTTCTTC. This translates into CASSQGQGIEQFF.

The genes are TRBV19 and TRBJ1-3, with D maybe TRBD1 (6 bases). The germline V gene has CDR1 LNHDA and CDR2 SQIVND (reference sequence). Trimming took off 7 bases at V and 0 bases at J, with 13 bases between the two ends. The CDR3 runs to 15 residues. CDR3 nucleotide sequence: TGTGCCAGTATCCCAACAGGGAACTCTGGAAACACCATATATTTT. Translating it yields CASIPTGNSGNTIYF.

This clonotype was counted ten times or more. V and J are TRBV20-1 and TRBJ1-1; 11 bases align to TRBD1. CDR1 and CDR2 (germline): DFQATT, SNEGSKA (reference sequence). The CDR3 is 14 residues long. The V segment lost 3 bases and the J segment 3 bases; nucleotides outside the gene matches: 3. CDR3 region: CSARGTGGDTEAFF. DNA of the CDR3: TGCAGTGCTAGGGGGACAGGGGGGGACACTGAAGCTTTCTTT.